A selection of T cell receptor beta chains follows, all from one sample in a study of T cells in Graves' hyperthyroidism and ophthalmopathy. TCRdb re-called the multiplex PCR reads with MiXCR, one entry per CDR3 protein. This table holds fewer than 500,000 distinct CDR3 sequences, about 15% found once. The sample was blood. These receptors all stem from a woman aged 25 to 45 with Graves' ophthalmopathy. Each CDR3 is given with its conserved first and last residue. Each record gives: V gene, CDR3 length, D gene, J gene, CDR3 protein. D genes are given only for firm matches.

V gene: TRBV7-2; CDR3 length: 15; D gene: -; J gene: TRBJ1-1; CDR3 protein: CASSFPHGRNTEAFF
V gene: TRBV6-1; CDR3 length: 14; D gene: TRBD2; J gene: TRBJ2-7; CDR3 protein: CASKSPGTSLEQYF
V gene: TRBV5-1; CDR3 length: 15; D gene: TRBD1; J gene: TRBJ2-5; CDR3 protein: CASSLRQGAGETQYF
V gene: TRBV7-3; CDR3 length: 13; D gene: -; J gene: TRBJ2-1; CDR3 protein: CASSLKAGVEQFF
V gene: TRBV3-1; CDR3 length: 13; D gene: TRBD1; J gene: TRBJ1-6; CDR3 protein: CATRQGVNSPLHF
V gene: TRBV5-6; CDR3 length: 15; D gene: TRBD1; J gene: TRBJ1-5; CDR3 protein: CASSSGGTGFQPQHF
V gene: TRBV24-1; CDR3 length: 16; D gene: TRBD2; J gene: TRBJ2-1; CDR3 protein: CATSEASGGTYNEQFF
V gene: TRBV7-9; CDR3 length: 14; D gene: TRBD2; J gene: TRBJ2-7; CDR3 protein: CASSTGTSGYEQYF
V gene: TRBV24-1; CDR3 length: 15; D gene: -; J gene: TRBJ2-5; CDR3 protein: CATSDPQGGPETQYF
V gene: TRBV30; CDR3 length: 13; D gene: -; J gene: TRBJ1-4; CDR3 protein: CAWRRGEYEKLFF
V gene: TRBV7-2; CDR3 length: 15; D gene: TRBD2; J gene: TRBJ2-3; CDR3 protein: CASSRRAGGQDTQYF
V gene: TRBV7-9; CDR3 length: 15; D gene: TRBD1; J gene: TRBJ1-2; CDR3 protein: CASSFPGQENYGYTF
V gene: TRBV30; CDR3 length: 12; D gene: -; J gene: TRBJ2-1; CDR3 protein: CAWSTYYNEQFF
V gene: TRBV20-1; CDR3 length: 15; D gene: -; J gene: TRBJ2-7; CDR3 protein: CSARDSRSILYEQYF
V gene: TRBV4-1; CDR3 length: 15; D gene: -; J gene: TRBJ1-4; CDR3 protein: CASSQVDSSNEKLFF
V gene: TRBV19; CDR3 length: 16; D gene: TRBD2; J gene: TRBJ2-1; CDR3 protein: CASSARLAGVTNEQFF
V gene: TRBV2; CDR3 length: 16; D gene: TRBD2; J gene: TRBJ2-5; CDR3 protein: CASSGPGGGARETQYF
V gene: TRBV5-1; CDR3 length: 15; D gene: -; J gene: TRBJ1-5; CDR3 protein: CASSPGGGSNQPQHF
V gene: TRBV7-3; CDR3 length: 13; D gene: TRBD1; J gene: TRBJ2-3; CDR3 protein: CASSFEGADTQYF
V gene: TRBV19; CDR3 length: 15; D gene: TRBD1; J gene: TRBJ2-3; CDR3 protein: CASSPRQGSTDTQYF
V gene: TRBV10-3; CDR3 length: 16; D gene: TRBD2; J gene: TRBJ2-5; CDR3 protein: CAISEAGGRVGETQYF
V gene: TRBV12-3/TRBV12-4; CDR3 length: 17; D gene: TRBD2; J gene: TRBJ2-1; CDR3 protein: CASSLETSGRSYNEQFF
V gene: TRBV5-5; CDR3 length: 16; D gene: TRBD2; J gene: TRBJ2-1; CDR3 protein: CASSLGAGGPPNEQFF
V gene: TRBV20-1; CDR3 length: 11; D gene: -; J gene: TRBJ2-1; CDR3 protein: CSALRGNEQFF
V gene: TRBV28; CDR3 length: 12; D gene: TRBD1; J gene: TRBJ1-1; CDR3 protein: CASSFDRGRPFF
V gene: TRBV11-2; CDR3 length: 13; D gene: -; J gene: TRBJ2-1; CDR3 protein: CASSLLQFDEQFF
V gene: TRBV11-2; CDR3 length: 19; D gene: TRBD1; J gene: TRBJ1-3; CDR3 protein: CASSANRDSQPFSGNTIYF
V gene: TRBV15; CDR3 length: 13; D gene: TRBD2; J gene: TRBJ2-5; CDR3 protein: CATSPTSIETQYF
V gene: TRBV28; CDR3 length: 13; D gene: TRBD1; J gene: TRBJ2-5; CDR3 protein: CASSWTGGPPEYF
V gene: TRBV2; CDR3 length: 10; D gene: -; J gene: TRBJ1-2; CDR3 protein: CASKVGGYTF
V gene: TRBV11-2; CDR3 length: 13; D gene: TRBD1; J gene: TRBJ2-1; CDR3 protein: CASSLVGRQGLIF
V gene: TRBV28; CDR3 length: 17; D gene: -; J gene: TRBJ1-1; CDR3 protein: CASSFTGIQAGGTEAFF
V gene: TRBV11-1; CDR3 length: 13; D gene: -; J gene: TRBJ1-1; CDR3 protein: CASRLIPDSEAFF
V gene: TRBV19; CDR3 length: 16; D gene: -; J gene: TRBJ2-5; CDR3 protein: CASSQSPWRAQETQYF
V gene: TRBV12-3/TRBV12-4; CDR3 length: 13; D gene: -; J gene: TRBJ2-1; CDR3 protein: CASSYGGWGEQFF
V gene: TRBV20-1; CDR3 length: 13; D gene: -; J gene: TRBJ2-1; CDR3 protein: CSAMAYSYNEQFF
V gene: TRBV7-2; CDR3 length: 13; D gene: -; J gene: TRBJ2-1; CDR3 protein: CASSLGGTGEQFF
V gene: TRBV12-3/TRBV12-4; CDR3 length: 15; D gene: -; J gene: TRBJ1-1; CDR3 protein: CASSPTGRLNTEAFF
V gene: TRBV2; CDR3 length: 12; D gene: TRBD1; J gene: TRBJ1-2; CDR3 protein: CASRGQGEGYTF